The clone carrying this T cell receptor (beta chain) was detected a few times. Its target is not known. It was via CD45RO/CCR7/CD25/CD127/CD95/CD27 that CD4+ naive, central memory, regulatory and stem cell-like memory cells were sorted. The data originate from a study of beta chain features in type 1 diabetes. Study-wide results and caveats: TCRB repertoires of naive, central memory and Treg cells appeared more similar among patients than among healthy donors. In all four CD4+ subsets, TCRB CDR3 length was significantly, moderately reduced in type 1 diabetes. Here, the possible influence of HLA type (on TCRB rearrangement) remained unresolved.

The isolated RNA, all of it, was reverse transcribed, so expressed TCRB transcripts were what got sequenced. Roughly 3.6 million reads, on average, came from each naive, central memory and regulatory T cell sample. TCRdb's table, derived via immunoSEQ multiplex PCR, lists solely in-frame clones and lacks some. This sample has approximately 270,000 clones; roughly an eighth occur once, and the top ten carry 0.017%. The CDR3 is 14 residues long. Unmatched junction bases numbered 3, after V lost 5 bases and J lost 2 bases. Germline lookup yields CDR1 MNHEY and CDR2 SVGAGI. The clonotype originates from a man aged 25 to 45 with type 1 diabetes. Sequencing was done on a sample of naive CD4+ T cells from blood. The rearrangement links TRBV6-5 to TRBJ2-7, with 10 bases that match TRBD1. The CDR3 region has the DNA TGTGCCAGCAGTCACGGACAGGGGGCCTACGAGCAGTACTTC. Translating it yields CASSHGQGAYEQYF.